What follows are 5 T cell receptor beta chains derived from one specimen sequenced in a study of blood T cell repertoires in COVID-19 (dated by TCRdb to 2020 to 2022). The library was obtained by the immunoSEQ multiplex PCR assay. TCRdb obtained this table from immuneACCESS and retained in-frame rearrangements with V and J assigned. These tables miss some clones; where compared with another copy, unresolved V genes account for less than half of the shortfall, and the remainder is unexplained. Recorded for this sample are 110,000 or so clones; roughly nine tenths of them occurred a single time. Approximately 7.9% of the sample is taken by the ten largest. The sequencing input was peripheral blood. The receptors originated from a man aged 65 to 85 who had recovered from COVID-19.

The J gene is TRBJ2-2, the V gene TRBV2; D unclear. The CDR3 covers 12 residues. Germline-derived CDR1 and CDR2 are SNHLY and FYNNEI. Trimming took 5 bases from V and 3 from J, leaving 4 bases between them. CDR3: CASSRDTGELFF. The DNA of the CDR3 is TGTGCCAGCAGTCGGGACACCGGGGAGCTGTTTTTT.

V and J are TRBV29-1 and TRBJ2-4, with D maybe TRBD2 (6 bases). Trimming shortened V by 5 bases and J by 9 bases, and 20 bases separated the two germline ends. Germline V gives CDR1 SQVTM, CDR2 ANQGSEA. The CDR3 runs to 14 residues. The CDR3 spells CSVQPPGVASIQYF. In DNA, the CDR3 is TGCAGCGTTCAGCCCCCGGGGGTTGCGAGCATTCAGTACTTC.

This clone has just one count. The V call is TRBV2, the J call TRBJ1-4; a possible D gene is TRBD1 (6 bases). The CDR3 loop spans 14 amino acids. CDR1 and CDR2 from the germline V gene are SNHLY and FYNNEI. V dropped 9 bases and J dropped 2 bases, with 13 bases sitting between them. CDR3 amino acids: CASRTGFTNEKLFF. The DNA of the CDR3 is TGTGCCAGTCGAACAGGGTTCACTAATGAAAAACTGTTTTTT. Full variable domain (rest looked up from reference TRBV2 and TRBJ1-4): EPEVTQTPSHQVTQMGQEVILRCVPISNHLYFYWYRQILGQKVEFLVSFYNNEISEKSEIFDDQFSVERPDGSNFTLKIRSTKLEDSAMYFCASRTGFTNEKLFFGSGTQLSVL.

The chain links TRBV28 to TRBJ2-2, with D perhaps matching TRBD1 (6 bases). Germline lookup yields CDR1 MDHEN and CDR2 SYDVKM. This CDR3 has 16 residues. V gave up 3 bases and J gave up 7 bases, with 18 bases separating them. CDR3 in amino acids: CASSLDSSLFLGELFF. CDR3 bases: TGTGCCAGCAGTTTGGACAGCTCTCTGTTCCTCGGGGAGCTGTTTTTT.

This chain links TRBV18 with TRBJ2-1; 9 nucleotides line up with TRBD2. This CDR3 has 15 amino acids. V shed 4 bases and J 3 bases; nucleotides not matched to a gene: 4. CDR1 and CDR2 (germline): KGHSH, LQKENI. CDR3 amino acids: CASSLSGGNYNEQFF. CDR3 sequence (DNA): TGTGCCAGCTCACTAAGCGGGGGGAACTACAATGAGCAGTTCTTC.